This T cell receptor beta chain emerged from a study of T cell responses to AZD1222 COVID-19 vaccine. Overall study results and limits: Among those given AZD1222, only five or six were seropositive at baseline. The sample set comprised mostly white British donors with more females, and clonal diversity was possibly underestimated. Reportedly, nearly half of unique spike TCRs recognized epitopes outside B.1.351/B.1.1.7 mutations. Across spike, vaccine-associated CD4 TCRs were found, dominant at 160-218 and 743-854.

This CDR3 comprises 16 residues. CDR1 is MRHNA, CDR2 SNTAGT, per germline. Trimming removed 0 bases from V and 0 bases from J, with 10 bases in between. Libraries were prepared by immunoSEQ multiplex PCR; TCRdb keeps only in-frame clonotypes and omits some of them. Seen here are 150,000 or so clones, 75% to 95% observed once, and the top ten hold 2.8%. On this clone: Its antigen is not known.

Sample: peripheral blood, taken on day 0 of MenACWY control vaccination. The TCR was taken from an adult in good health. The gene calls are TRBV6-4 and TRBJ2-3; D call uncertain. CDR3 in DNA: TGTGCCAGCAGTGACTCGGCAACCCTTAGCACAGATACGCAGTATTTT. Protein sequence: CASSDSATLSTDTQYF.